These 27 T cell receptor beta chains originate from one sample sequenced in a study of PD-1 blockade in classical Hodgkin lymphoma. Brentuximab vedotin exposure varied, and every patient relapsed after autologous stem cell transplantation. Data came from immunoSEQ multiplex PCR; TCRdb stores just in-frame clones and leaves some out. Here the sample spans 24,000 or so clones, about 80% being singletons. The sample in question was peripheral blood mononuclear cells (PBMCs), obtained before the second cycle of nivolumab. The receptors shown here come from a human donor with classical Hodgkin lymphoma.

The genes are TRBV23-1 and TRBJ2-5; D remains unclear. TRBV23-1 is an ORF, and what it does is uncertain. With 0 bases removed from V and 1 base from J, the gap between germline ends came to 9 bases. The CDR3 is 15 amino acids. The DNA of the CDR3 is TGCGCCAGCAGTCAATCGGGCGTAGGCCAAGAGACCCAGTACTTC. Protein: CASSQSGVGQETQYF.

The J gene is TRBJ2-3, the V gene TRBV6-5; no reliable D call. The V end lost 5 bases, the J end lost 6 bases, and 12 bases lay between the germline ends. Germline CDR1 and CDR2: MNHEY and SVGAGI. The CDR3 is made up of 13 amino acids. Here the CDR3 DNA reads TGTGCCAGCAGTGCGTCTAACTGGGATACGCAGTATTTT. It encodes CASSASNWDTQYF.

On this clone: A read error may account for a junction end that differs from germline. The V and J genes are TRBV6-5 and TRBJ1-1; TRBD1 matches at 7 bases. The germline CDR1 and CDR2 sequences are MNHEY and SVGAGI. The CDR3 loop spans 14 amino acids. DNA of the CDR3: TGTACCAGCAGTTACCAGGACAGGAATACTGAAGCTTTCTTT. Its protein product is CTSSYQDRNTEAFF.

This chain links TRBV7-2 with TRBJ1-6; TRBD1 agrees at 7 bases. The CDR3 covers 18 residues. Germline trimming cut 1 base from V and 0 bases from J; bases unmatched to any gene: 6. CDR1 and CDR2 from the germline V gene are SGHTA and FQGNSA. DNA of the CDR3: TGTGCCAGCAGCTTAGGGGCAGGGGGACTCTCCTATAATTCACCCCTCCACTTT. It translates to CASSLGAGGLSYNSPLHF.

The V call is TRBV5-4, the J call TRBJ2-7, with a tentative D call TRBD2 (5 bases). Germline lookup yields CDR1 SGHNT and CDR2 YYREEE (reference sequence). The CDR3 covers 14 residues. V shed 1 base and J shed 0 bases, with 8 bases lying between them. Here the CDR3 reads CASSLSGVSYEQYF. DNA for the CDR3: TGTGCCAGCAGCTTGAGCGGAGTCTCCTACGAGCAGTACTTC.

The gene calls are TRBV2 and TRBJ2-1; TRBD2 aligns across 12 bases. This CDR3 has 15 amino acids. After removal of 6 bases from V and 6 bases from J, the junction contained 6 bases not matched to a gene. Germline V gene lookup returns CDR1 SNHLY and CDR2 FYNNEI. CDR3 coding DNA: TGTGCCAGCAGGAAGACTAGCGGGAGAGGCAATGAGCAGTTCTTC. Protein: CASRKTSGRGNEQFF.

The chain links TRBV4-1 to TRBJ2-5; 10 positions match TRBD2. This CDR3 has 19 residues. V dropped 2 bases and J dropped 2; count of bases not matched to a gene: 14. Per germline, CDR1 MGHRA and CDR2 YSYEKL. The CDR3 coding sequence is TGCGCCAGCAGCCAAATCAAGGCTAGCGGGGGCTACAGGCAAGAGACCCAGTACTTC. Its protein product is CASSQIKASGGYRQETQYF.

The CDR3 DNA reads TGTGCCAGTAGCTTGACTAGCGGGGGCCATGGTACGCAGTATTTT. As protein: CASSLTSGGHGTQYF. V usage is TRBV19 and J usage is TRBJ2-3, with 12 bases lining up with TRBD2. V was pared by 6 bases and J by 8 bases, with 9 bases of the junction left unmatched. Looked up from germline, CDR1 is LNHDA and CDR2 is SQIVND (reference sequence). The length of the CDR3 is 15 residues.

V and J are TRBV18 and TRBJ1-6; D might be TRBD1 (5 bases). The CDR3 has 16 amino acids. Trimming removed 6 bases at V and 5 bases at J, with 17 bases between. The V gene's germline CDR1 is KGHSH and CDR2 LQKENI. For the CDR3, the DNA is TGTGCCAGCTCCAAACCCCAGGGAACACATAATTCACCCCTCCACTTT. As protein: CASSKPQGTHNSPLHF.

This clone was counted only a few times. The rearrangement links TRBV6-5 to TRBJ1-6; no definite D call. Germline V gene data show CDR1 as MNHEY and CDR2 as SVGAGI. The CDR3 has 14 residues. With 0 bases removed from V and 7 bases from J, the gap between germline ends came to 7 bases. Here the CDR3 DNA reads TGTGCCAGCAGTTACTCGACACCGAATTCACCCCTCCACTTT. Its protein product is CASSYSTPNSPLHF.

This clone has a single count. The V gene is TRBV25-1, the J gene TRBJ2-5; 7 bases map to TRBD2. Unmatched junction bases numbered 9, after V lost 2 bases and J lost 0 bases. The CDR3 is 17 amino acids. Germline assignment: CDR1 MGHDK and CDR2 SYGVNS. CDR3 coding DNA: TGTGCCAGCAGTGAAGTCGGGCTAGCGGAGCACCAAGAGACCCAGTACTTC. Translating it yields CASSEVGLAEHQETQYF.

This clone is medium-sized. Here the CDR3 reads CASRLAGAANEKLFF. The CDR3 region has the DNA TGTGCAAGTCGCTTAGCGGGTGCGGCTAATGAAAAACTGTTTTTT. V is TRBV12-2 and J is TRBJ1-4. TRBV12-2 constitutes a pseudogene. The CDR3 sequence is 15 residues long.

This chain joins TRBV7-9 and TRBJ2-7; no firm D call. Looked up from germline, CDR1 is SEHNR and CDR2 is FQNEAQ (reference sequence). V dropped 3 bases and J dropped 1 base, with 10 bases sitting between them. This CDR3 spans 14 amino acids. CDR3 sequence: CASSFIAGSYEQYF. CDR3 coding DNA: TGTGCCAGCAGCTTTATCGCCGGGTCCTACGAGCAGTACTTC.

Here the CDR3 DNA reads TGCGCCAGCAGCCTGGACCGACGGGAAGAGACCCAGTACTTC. It specifies CASSLDRREETQYF. V is TRBV5-1 and J is TRBJ2-5, with no clear D. CDR3 size: 14 residues. CDR1 and CDR2 (germline): SGHRS, YFSETQ. Between the trimmed V and J ends, which lost 4 bases and 3 bases, there was a span of 13 bases.

The chain uses TRBV2 and TRBJ1-1, with D tentatively TRBD1 (5 bases). CDR1 and CDR2 from the germline V gene are SNHLY and FYNNEI. V lost 3 bases, J lost 4 bases, and 18 bases lay in between. The CDR3 loop spans 16 amino acids. The CDR3 bases are TGTGCCAGCAGTGAGTGGGGGTTTCCCCCGATCACTGAAGCTTTCTTT. Encoded protein: CASSEWGFPPITEAFF.

This clone has only a few counts. This sequence joins TRBV5-1 and TRBJ2-7; 14 bases match TRBD2. With 3 bases clipped from V and 6 bases from J, the junction kept 14 bases outside the gene matches. The CDR3 length is 18 residues. Germline V gene sequence: CDR1 SGHRS, CDR2 YFSETQ. The CDR3: CASSYSMPGLAGVREQYF. Here the CDR3 DNA reads TGCGCCAGCAGCTATTCAATGCCGGGACTAGCGGGAGTGCGCGAGCAGTACTTC.

The chain recombines TRBV5-1 with TRBJ2-2; no clear D. V shed 1 base and J shed 3 bases, with 13 bases lying between them. This CDR3 has 16 amino acids. CDR1 is SGHRS, CDR2 YFSETQ, per germline. The DNA for the CDR3 is TGCGCCAGCAGCTTGATTCCGGGTTTCGACACCGGGGAGCTGTTTTTT. As protein: CASSLIPGFDTGELFF.

V is TRBV11-2 and J is TRBJ2-3; D unresolved. Germline CDR1 SGHAT, CDR2 FQNNGV. CDR3 length: 14 amino acids. V lost 5 bases and J 2 bases, leaving 11 bases between the germline ends. This CDR3 reads CASSLRALTDTQYF. CDR3 DNA: TGTGCCAGCAGCCTAAGGGCCCTCACAGATACGCAGTATTTT.

The chain has TRBV6-5 and TRBJ2-7; D gene uncertain. The V end lost 10 bases, the J end lost 0 bases, and 19 bases lay between the germline ends. Germline lookup yields CDR1 MNHEY and CDR2 SVGAGI. The CDR3 sequence is 15 residues long. The DNA of the CDR3 is TGTGCCATCAGCAAAACAGTGAATGTCTCCTACGAGCAGTACGTC. Translated, it gives CAISKTVNVSYEQYV.

This chain joins TRBV7-1 and TRBJ2-7, with TRBD2 as a possible D gene (6 bases). TRBV7-1 is assigned to the ORF class and has an uncertain function. V was shortened by 5 bases and J by 1 base, with 9 bases between the two germline ends. The CDR3 runs to 13 residues. The CDR3 DNA reads as TGTGCCAGCAGCGTGACTAGTTCCTACGAGCAGTACTTC. Its translation: CASSVTSSYEQYF.

V usage is TRBV7-9 and J usage is TRBJ2-2; maybe TRBD1 (5 bases). Trimming took off 7 bases at V and 6 bases at J, with 18 bases between the two ends. CDR3 length equals 15 residues. CDR1 is SEHNR and CDR2 is FQNEAQ in the germline V gene (reference sequence). The CDR3 region is CASTLGAAPPGELFF. The CDR3 DNA follows: TGTGCCAGCACCCTAGGGGCAGCTCCCCCCGGGGAGCTGTTTTTT.

This sequence joins TRBV27 and TRBJ1-4, with TRBD1 matching over 9 bases. The CDR3 is 15 residues long. CDR1 and CDR2 from the germline V gene are MNHEY and SMNVEV (reference sequence). Trimming took 4 bases from V and 6 from J; bases not matched to a gene: 6. As DNA, the CDR3 is TGTGCCAGCAGTTCCCCGGGACAGGGTTATGAAAAACTGTTTTTT. Translation gives CASSSPGQGYEKLFF.

This chain joins TRBV28 and TRBJ2-7; a weak D match, TRBD1 (5 bases). Germline loops: CDR1 MDHEN, CDR2 SYDVKM. The CDR3 sequence is 12 residues long. V was cut by 5 bases and J by 3 bases, with 8 bases left in between. CDR3 nucleotide sequence: TGTGCCAGCAGTCAAGGGGACTACGAGCAGTACGTC. It yields the protein CASSQGDYEQYV.

The chain combines TRBV27 with TRBJ1-2, with D possibly TRBD1 on 6 matching bases. The CDR3 loop spans 14 amino acids. Germline V gene lookup returns CDR1 MNHEY and CDR2 SMNVEV (reference sequence). Trimming removed 6 bases from V and 4 bases from J, with 15 bases in between. CDR3 in amino acids: CASRQQGLRYGYTF. The CDR3 nucleotides read TGTGCCAGCAGACAACAGGGACTGCGCTATGGCTACACCTTC.

The chain carries TRBV7-8 and TRBJ2-7; a possible D gene is TRBD2 (6 bases). The CDR3 is 19 amino acids. Trimming removed 6 bases at V and 0 bases at J, with 27 bases between. Per germline, CDR1 SGHVS and CDR2 FQNEAQ. CDR3 region: CASSRNPTRLGEASYEQYF. CDR3 nucleotides: TGTGCCAGCAGTCGGAACCCGACCAGATTGGGGGAGGCCTCCTACGAGCAGTACTTC.

The chain joins TRBV9 to TRBJ2-3, with a weak D call TRBD1 (5 bases). V dropped 5 bases and J dropped 2 bases, with 15 bases sitting between them. Germline CDR1 and CDR2: SGDLS and YYNGEE. The CDR3 has 15 amino acids. Here the CDR3 reads CASRATVALTDTQYF. The CDR3 DNA reads as TGTGCCAGCAGAGCGACAGTGGCTCTCACAGATACGCAGTATTTT.

J is TRBJ1-1 and V is TRBV4-2; possible D gene TRBD1, 5 bases. This CDR3 is built from 15 residues. The germline CDR1 and CDR2 sequences are LGHNA and YNFKEQ. The ends were cut back, 0 bases at V and 0 bases at J, with 8 bases in the middle. CDR3 amino acids: CASSQEGTLNTEAFF. The CDR3 nucleotides are TGTGCCAGCAGCCAAGAAGGGACGTTGAACACTGAAGCTTTCTTT.